These 19 T cell receptor beta chains were sequenced from one sample in a study of T cell responses to AZD1222 COVID-19 vaccine. The protocol was immunoSEQ multiplex PCR, while the TCRdb copy is restricted to in-frame clones and leaves out a portion. The sample has approximately 160,000 clones, more than 70% seen once. The sequenced sample was peripheral blood, obtained on day 0 of MenACWY control vaccination. The source of these receptors is an adult in good health.

The chain couples TRBV7-9 to TRBJ1-1; D might be TRBD1 (6 bases). With 1 base removed from V and 5 bases from J, the gap between germline ends came to 17 bases. The germline V gene encodes CDR1 SEHNR and CDR2 FQNEAQ (reference sequence). The CDR3 spans 16 residues. CDR3 sequence: CASSLEQVLRGTEAFF. The DNA of the CDR3 is TGTGCCAGCAGCTTAGAGCAGGTACTAAGGGGGACTGAAGCTTTCTTT.

A single count supports this clone. The chain combines TRBV19 with TRBJ2-3; D ambiguous. V was trimmed by 4 bases and J by 0 bases, leaving 11 bases between them. This CDR3 spans 15 amino acids. Germline lookup yields CDR1 LNHDA and CDR2 SQIVND (reference sequence). The CDR3 DNA reads as TGTGCCAGTAGTAATTTTGAGGACAGCACAGATACGCAGTATTTT. It is translated as CASSNFEDSTDTQYF.

The chain has TRBV7-8 and TRBJ2-3; D is uncertain. Trimming took 6 bases from V and 8 from J, leaving 12 bases between them. Germline V gives CDR1 SGHVS, CDR2 FQNEAQ. This CDR3 contains 12 residues. The DNA of the CDR3 is TGTGCCAGCAGTCCTGTAGTATCTACGCAGTATTTT. This encodes CASSPVVSTQYF.

J is TRBJ1-1 and V is TRBV29-1; D is perhaps TRBD1 (6 bases). The germline V gene has CDR1 SQVTM and CDR2 ANQGSEA. Trimming stripped 7 bases from V and 11 bases from J, with 23 bases between. This CDR3 region has 13 residues. The CDR3 spells CSAQGGGRASAFF. As DNA, the CDR3 is TGCAGCGCCCAGGGCGGGGGGCGCGCGTCGGCTTTCTTT.

This chain links TRBV14 with TRBJ2-1, with D perhaps TRBD1 or TRBD2 (5 bases each). Trimming removed 0 bases from V and 4 bases from J, with 16 bases in between. The CDR3 has 17 residues. The germline V gene encodes CDR1 SGHDN and CDR2 FVKESK. CDR3 protein: CASSQDWGLVGYNEQFF. CDR3 nucleotides: TGTGCCAGCAGCCAAGATTGGGGGTTGGTGGGGTACAATGAGCAGTTCTTC.

The CDR3 spells CASSPKDNYGYTF. CDR3 coding DNA: TGTGCCAGCAGCCCTAAAGATAACTATGGCTACACCTTC. The genes are TRBV5-4 and TRBJ1-2; D ambiguous. The CDR3 covers 13 residues. Germline CDR1 and CDR2: SGHNT and YYREEE (reference sequence). V was clipped by 4 bases and J by 1 base, with 8 bases between them. Full variable domain (outside the CDR3, taken from reference TRBV5-4 and TRBJ1-2): ETGVTQSPTHLIKTRGQQVTLRCSSQSGHNTVSWYQQALGQGPQFIFQYYREEENGRGNFPPRFSGLQFPNYSSELNVNALELDDSALYLCASSPKDNYGYTFGSGTRLTVV.

The V and J genes are TRBV5-6 and TRBJ1-2, with TRBD1 as a possible D gene (5 bases). The germline gives CDR1 SGHDT, CDR2 YYEEEE. Trimming removed 0 bases from V and 8 bases from J, with 11 bases in between. CDR3 length: 13 residues. The DNA for the CDR3 is TGTGCCAGCAGCTTGGTGGGGACCCGGGGCTACACCTTC. It codes for CASSLVGTRGYTF.

V usage is TRBV7-9 and J usage is TRBJ1-2, with D uncertain. The CDR3 is made up of 12 amino acids. Looked up from germline, CDR1 is SEHNR and CDR2 is FQNEAQ (reference sequence). V was cut by 5 bases and J by 2 bases, with 6 bases left in between. Written as DNA, the CDR3 is TGTGCCAGCAGCCCCCAAAACTATGGCTACACCTTC. Protein product: CASSPQNYGYTF.

The V and J genes are TRBV24-1 and TRBJ2-3; 13 nucleotides align to TRBD2. This CDR3 region has 16 residues. Germline V CDR1 and CDR2: KGHDR, SFDVKD. V trimming: 5 bases; J trimming: 3 bases; junction bases outside the gene matches: 4. CDR3 DNA sequence: TGTGCCACCAGTGTGGGACTAGCGGGAAGAACAGATACGCAGTATTTT. It codes for CATSVGLAGRTDTQYF.

The chain employs TRBV5-1 and TRBJ2-7, with D possibly TRBD1 on 6 matching bases. CDR3 length: 13 amino acids. CDR1 is SGHRS, CDR2 YFSETQ, per germline. V lost 7 bases, J lost 4 bases, and 15 bases lay in between. The CDR3 bases are TGCGCCAGCCGACAGCTGCAGGGGTACGAGCAGTACTTC. It encodes CASRQLQGYEQYF.

This clone has a handful of counts. CDR3 region: CAWSVGSAGNTIYF. DNA of the CDR3: TGTGCCTGGAGTGTAGGCTCGGCTGGAAACACCATATATTTT. This chain links TRBV30 with TRBJ1-3; D ambiguous. Germline CDR1 reads GTSNPN; CDR2 reads SVGIG (reference sequence). The CDR3 is 14 residues long. V shed 0 bases and J shed 2 bases, with 8 bases lying between them.

The CDR3 DNA reads TGTGCCAGCAGCCCATCGGACGGTTCACCCCTCCACTTT. It encodes CASSPSDGSPLHF. The chain couples TRBV9 to TRBJ1-6, with D uncertain. The CDR3 has 13 amino acids. CDR1 and CDR2 from the germline V gene are SGDLS and YYNGEE. V was shortened by 4 bases and J by 9 bases, with 11 bases between the two germline ends.

The rearrangement joins TRBV24-1 to TRBJ2-1; no definite D call. Germline lookup yields CDR1 KGHDR and CDR2 SFDVKD. The CDR3 totals 12 residues. V dropped 5 bases and J dropped 7 bases, with 8 bases sitting between them. DNA for the CDR3: TGTGCCACCAGTGGCTACCCTAATGAGCAGTTCTTC. Protein sequence: CATSGYPNEQFF.

The CDR3 here is CASSRPGQGGSGEQFF. The DNA for the CDR3 is TGTGCCAGTAGTAGGCCGGGACAGGGGGGTTCAGGCGAGCAGTTCTTC. This sequence joins TRBV19 and TRBJ2-1; 11 nucleotides line up with TRBD1. The V gene end was trimmed by 4 bases and the J gene end by 10 bases; junction bases not matched to a gene: 12. The CDR3 is 16 amino acids. Germline V CDR1 and CDR2: LNHDA, SQIVND (reference sequence).

The V call is TRBV19, the J call TRBJ1-5; 7 bases are shared with TRBD1. V was pared by 7 bases and J by 3 bases, with 15 bases of the junction left unmatched. Germline V gene sequence: CDR1 LNHDA, CDR2 SQIVND (reference sequence). The CDR3 has 17 residues. The CDR3 DNA follows: TGTGCCAGTACCGGTAGAGGGGGCATGCGAAACAATCAGCCCCAGCATTTT. Translation: CASTGRGGMRNNQPQHF.

This sequence joins TRBV6-2 or TRBV6-3 and TRBJ2-7; tentative D call: TRBD1 (6 bases). The V gene's germline CDR1 is MNHEY and CDR2 SVGEGT. V was clipped by 5 bases and J by 7 bases, with 15 bases between them. The CDR3 contains 13 residues. The CDR3 reads CASSPTLGAEQYF. The CDR3 nucleotides are TGTGCCAGCAGTCCGACCCTGGGGGCAGAGCAGTACTTC.

The V and J genes are TRBV15 and TRBJ1-2; D call uncertain. V dropped 5 bases and J dropped 7 bases, with 11 bases sitting between them. This CDR3 has 12 residues. Germline assignment: CDR1 LNHNV and CDR2 YYDKDF (reference sequence). The CDR3 loop is CATSPTTGGYTF. Written as DNA, the CDR3 is TGTGCCACCAGCCCGACCACGGGTGGCTACACCTTC.

This sequence joins TRBV6-5 and TRBJ1-1; the D is unclear. Germline lookup yields CDR1 MNHEY and CDR2 SVGAGI. The CDR3 has 13 residues. Trimming shortened V by 5 bases and J by 1 base, and 8 bases separated the two germline ends. For the CDR3, the DNA is TGTGCCAGCAGTCGGACGGCGAACACTGAAGCTTTCTTT. This codes for CASSRTANTEAFF.

The DNA of the CDR3 is TGTGCCATCAGTGATAGGGCCACGGGGAACACTGAAGCTTTCTTT. Encoded protein: CAISDRATGNTEAFF. The V and J genes are TRBV10-3 and TRBJ1-1, with D uncertain. Trimming shortened V by 3 bases and J by 1 base, and 12 bases separated the two germline ends. The CDR3 consists of 15 residues. Per the germline V gene, CDR1 is ENHRY and CDR2 is SYGVKD.